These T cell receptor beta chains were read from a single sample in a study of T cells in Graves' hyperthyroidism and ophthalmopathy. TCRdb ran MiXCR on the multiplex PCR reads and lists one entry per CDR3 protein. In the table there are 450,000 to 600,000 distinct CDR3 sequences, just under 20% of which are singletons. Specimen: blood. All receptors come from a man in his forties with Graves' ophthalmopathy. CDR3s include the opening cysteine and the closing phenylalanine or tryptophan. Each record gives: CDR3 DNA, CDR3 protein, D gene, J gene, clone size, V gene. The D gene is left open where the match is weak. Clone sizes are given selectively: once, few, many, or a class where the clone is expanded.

cdr3_nt: TGTGCCAGCAGATTTAGCGGGGGGCCGAACAATGAGCAGTTCTTC
cdr3_aa: CASRFSGGPNNEQFF
d_call: TRBD2
j_call: TRBJ2-1
clone_size: NA
v_call: TRBV12-3/TRBV12-4

cdr3_nt: TGTGCCAGCAGTGGAGGAGGGACCCCAGGCGCTTTCTTT
cdr3_aa: CASSGGGTPGAFF
d_call: NA
j_call: TRBJ1-1
clone_size: NA
v_call: TRBV2

cdr3_nt: TGCAGTGCTCGCCCTAGCGAACGTTTCTACAATGAGCAGTTCTTC
cdr3_aa: CSARPSERFYNEQFF
d_call: NA
j_call: TRBJ2-1
clone_size: few
v_call: TRBV20-1

cdr3_nt: TGTGCCAGCAGCTTGCAGGGGCGGGGCACCGGGGAGCTGTTTTTT
cdr3_aa: CASSLQGRGTGELFF
d_call: NA
j_call: TRBJ2-2
clone_size: few
v_call: TRBV7-6

cdr3_nt: TGTGCCAGCAGTTACCGACTAGCGGGAGGGGTCGGTGAGCAGTTCTTC
cdr3_aa: CASSYRLAGGVGEQFF
d_call: TRBD2
j_call: TRBJ2-1
clone_size: many
v_call: TRBV6-6

cdr3_nt: TGTGCCTCCGGGACCCCAGAGACCCAGTACTTC
cdr3_aa: CASGTPETQYF
d_call: NA
j_call: TRBJ2-5
clone_size: many
v_call: TRBV2

cdr3_nt: TGTGCCAGCAGCTTTTTCACCGATGAGCAGTTCTTC
cdr3_aa: CASSFFTDEQFF
d_call: NA
j_call: TRBJ2-1
clone_size: NA
v_call: TRBV7-9

cdr3_nt: TGTGCCAGCTCGCTTCAGGCCGTCTATGGCTACACCTTC
cdr3_aa: CASSLQAVYGYTF
d_call: NA
j_call: TRBJ1-2
clone_size: few
v_call: TRBV18

cdr3_nt: TGTGCCAGTACCCCTGGGGCGGGCAATCAGCCCCAGCATTTT
cdr3_aa: CASTPGAGNQPQHF
d_call: NA
j_call: TRBJ1-5
clone_size: few
v_call: TRBV19

cdr3_nt: TGTGCCAGCAGCCCCCCCGGGCAGGGGGGTTTAGCTTTCTTT
cdr3_aa: CASSPPGQGGLAFF
d_call: TRBD1
j_call: TRBJ1-1
clone_size: many
v_call: TRBV3-1

cdr3_nt: TGTGCCAGCAGTTTAGGGCTTGCAACAACAGATACGCAGTATTTT
cdr3_aa: CASSLGLATTDTQYF
d_call: NA
j_call: TRBJ2-3
clone_size: many
v_call: TRBV28

cdr3_nt: TGTGCCAGTAGTTCGTCGACTAGCGGGAGGGGGGATACGCAGTATTTT
cdr3_aa: CASSSSTSGRGDTQYF
d_call: TRBD2
j_call: TRBJ2-3
clone_size: few
v_call: TRBV12-3/TRBV12-4

cdr3_nt: TGTGCCAGCTCACCAAGCCCAGGAGAATACGAGCAGTACTTC
cdr3_aa: CASSPSPGEYEQYF
d_call: NA
j_call: TRBJ2-7
clone_size: many
v_call: TRBV18

cdr3_nt: TGTGCCAGCAGTTCCATGACAGCTAACTATGGCTACACCTTC
cdr3_aa: CASSSMTANYGYTF
d_call: NA
j_call: TRBJ1-2
clone_size: NA
v_call: TRBV27

cdr3_nt: TGTGCCAGCAGTGGCGGGCTGCATGGTACGCAGTATTTT
cdr3_aa: CASSGGLHGTQYF
d_call: NA
j_call: TRBJ2-3
clone_size: NA
v_call: TRBV6-4

cdr3_nt: TGTGCCAGCAGCTCGAGGACTAGCGGTTACACCGGGGAGCTGTTTTTT
cdr3_aa: CASSSRTSGYTGELFF
d_call: TRBD2
j_call: TRBJ2-2
clone_size: many
v_call: TRBV7-2

cdr3_nt: TGTGCCGGCAGCTCGCCGAGCACAGATACGCAGTATTTT
cdr3_aa: CAGSSPSTDTQYF
d_call: NA
j_call: TRBJ2-3
clone_size: once
v_call: TRBV7-2

cdr3_nt: TGTGCCAGCAGTTCCGCCATGTTCAGGTTCGGTGAGCAGTTCTTC
cdr3_aa: CASSSAMFRFGEQFF
d_call: NA
j_call: TRBJ2-1
clone_size: NA
v_call: TRBV6-1